The 30 T cell receptor beta chains reported below all come from one sample, sequenced in a study of chemoradiotherapy in HPV16-positive cancers. The protocol was immunoSEQ multiplex PCR, while the TCRdb copy is restricted to in-frame clones and leaves out a portion. The sample carries around 390 clones, around 82% recorded once. Source: tumor tissue, taken from a patient who underwent chemoradiotherapy. The receptors here all came from a human donor with HPV-associated anogenital cancer.

This clone was found a few times. The gene calls are TRBV2 and TRBJ1-1, with TRBD1 matching over 8 bases. The CDR3 has 13 amino acids. Trimming cost V 7 bases and J 5 bases; bases outside gene matches: 6. Germline loops: CDR1 SNHLY, CDR2 FYNNEI. The CDR3 sequence: CASKTGGDTEAFF. CDR3 nucleotides: TGTGCCAGCAAAACAGGGGGGGATACTGAAGCTTTCTTT. The complete variable domain, with remaining parts taken from reference TRBV2 and TRBJ1-1, reads EPEVTQTPSHQVTQMGQEVILRCVPISNHLYFYWYRQILGQKVEFLVSFYNNEISEKSEIFDDQFSVERPDGSNFTLKIRSTKLEDSAMYFCASKTGGDTEAFFGQGTRLTVV.

This sequence joins TRBV7-6 and TRBJ2-1, with 14 bases lining up with TRBD2. V gave up 5 bases and J gave up 5 bases; unmatched junction bases: 20. The germline V gene encodes CDR1 SGHVS and CDR2 FNYEAQ. This CDR3 has 21 residues. The CDR3 DNA reads as TGTGCCAGCAGCCGCCCCTCGGGGACTAGCGGGGGACCCATACGAGACAATGAGCAGTTCTTC. Translating it yields CASSRPSGTSGGPIRDNEQFF.

The chain employs TRBV7-2 and TRBJ1-2; TRBD1 agrees at 9 bases. CDR3 size: 14 residues. From germline, CDR1 is SGHTA and CDR2 FQGNSA. Trimming took 4 bases from V and 3 from J; bases not matched to a gene: 3. This chain's CDR3 is CASSSQGADYGYTF. CDR3 nucleotides: TGTGCCAGCAGCTCACAGGGGGCCGACTATGGCTACACCTTC. Using reference TRBV7-2 and TRBJ1-2 for the parts outside the CDR3, the full variable domain is GAGVSQSPSNKVTEKGKDVELRCDPISGHTALYWYRQSLGQGLEFLIYFQGNSAPDKSGLPSDRFSAERTGGSVSTLTIQRTQQEDSAVYLCASSSQGADYGYTFGSGTRLTVV.

This rearrangement joins TRBV5-1 to TRBJ1-1; D remains unclear. The CDR3 consists of 16 residues. The V end lost 3 bases, the J end lost 1 base, and 16 bases lay between the germline ends. Germline CDR1 and CDR2: SGHRS and YFSETQ. Here the CDR3 reads CASSWAPMGANTEAFF. DNA of the CDR3: TGCGCCAGCAGCTGGGCCCCTATGGGAGCGAACACTGAAGCTTTCTTT.

The rearrangement uses TRBV29-1 and TRBJ2-5; possible D gene TRBD1, 5 bases. The DNA end favors TRBJ2-7, so the J call may be wrong. The CDR3 contains 12 residues. Germline CDR1 is SQVTM and CDR2 is ANQGSEA. The CDR3 nucleotides are TGCAGCGTTGCACAGGTGGGCTACGAGCAGTACTTC. Protein sequence: CSVAQVGYEQYF.

V is TRBV6-5 and J is TRBJ1-6; no firm D call. Germline lookup yields CDR1 MNHEY and CDR2 SVGAGI. The V end lost 1 base, the J end lost 9 bases, and 7 bases lay between the germline ends. This CDR3 has 13 amino acids. The CDR3 DNA is TGTGCCAGCAGTTACTTCAGCTTTTCACCCCTCCACTTT. It yields the protein CASSYFSFSPLHF.

This chain uses TRBV5-6 with TRBJ2-7, with TRBD2 matching 10 bases. From germline, CDR1 is SGHDT and CDR2 YYEEEE. Trimming at V came to 4 bases and at J to 9 bases, leaving 10 bases not matched to a gene. CDR3 length: 14 residues. CDR3 coding DNA: TGTGCCAGCAGCCCAGGACTAGCGGCATCGATGCAGTACTTC. Its translation is CASSPGLAASMQYF.

This clone was picked up a small number of times. This rearrangement joins TRBV6-5 to TRBJ1-2, with a weak D call TRBD1 (6 bases). V gave up 6 bases and J gave up 2 bases, with 13 bases separating them. Germline V gives CDR1 MNHEY, CDR2 SVGAGI. CDR3 length equals 14 residues. This CDR3 is CASSLGGLNYGYTF. The CDR3 DNA reads as TGTGCCAGCAGCCTGGGGGGCTTGAACTATGGCTACACCTTC.

The chain combines TRBV15 with TRBJ1-4; no clear D. V was clipped by 1 base and J by 2 bases, with 5 bases between them. This CDR3 contains 14 residues. Germline loops: CDR1 LNHNV, CDR2 YYDKDF (reference sequence). The chain's CDR3 is CATSRGPTNEKLFF. The DNA of the CDR3 is TGTGCCACCAGCAGAGGGCCTACTAATGAAAAACTGTTTTTT.

V gene TRBV7-2 combines with J gene TRBJ1-6, with 9 bases lining up with TRBD1. V lost 5 bases and J lost 6; bases outside the gene matches: 11. The CDR3 is made up of 17 amino acids. The germline gives CDR1 SGHTA, CDR2 FQGNSA. The DNA for the CDR3 is TGTGCCAGCAGCACGAAAGCGGACAGGGGAATTAATTCACCCCTCCACTTT. Translating gives CASSTKADRGINSPLHF.

The chain carries TRBV7-1 and TRBJ1-2; no definite D call. TRBV7-1 has ORF status, its function being uncertain. The CDR3 length is 15 residues. V was clipped by 4 bases and J by 0 bases, with 12 bases between them. The chain's CDR3 is CASSLEPAANYGYTF. The DNA of the CDR3 is TGTGCCAGCAGCTTGGAGCCCGCAGCTAACTATGGCTACACCTTC.

This clone was observed a handful of times. This chain uses TRBV30 with TRBJ1-1, with D tentatively TRBD1 (6 bases). Germline CDR1 is GTSNPN and CDR2 is SVGIG (reference sequence). This CDR3 has 13 residues. V was clipped by 2 bases and J by 0 bases, with 7 bases between them. The CDR3 reads CAWSQGMNTEAFF. The CDR3 DNA follows: TGTGCCTGGAGTCAGGGGATGAACACTGAAGCTTTCTTT.

The J gene is TRBJ1-2, the V gene TRBV11-3, with D uncertain. V lost 8 bases, J lost 2 bases, and 18 bases lay in between. The CDR3 contains 15 residues. The germline CDR1 and CDR2 sequences are SGHNT and YENEEA. The CDR3 nucleotides are TGTGCCAGCCGCTCGGGGAGGGCAACCAACTATGGCTACACCTTC. Encoded protein: CASRSGRATNYGYTF.

V usage is TRBV13 and J usage is TRBJ1-6; TRBD1 agrees at 11 bases. After removal of 3 bases from V and 11 bases from J, the junction contained 6 bases not matched to a gene. This CDR3 has 15 amino acids. Germline values: CDR1 PRHDT, CDR2 FYEKMQ (reference sequence). The DNA of the CDR3 is TGTGCCAGCAGCTTTCTCCCGGGACAGGGGGCACCCCTCCACTTT. Residues: CASSFLPGQGAPLHF.

The chain couples TRBV10-1 to TRBJ1-6, with TRBD1 matching 11 bases. The V gene end was trimmed by 3 bases and the J gene end by 7 bases; junction bases not matched to a gene: 5. The V gene's germline CDR1 is WNHNN and CDR2 SYGVQD (reference sequence). The CDR3 is 16 amino acids. Written as DNA, the CDR3 is TGCGCCAGCAGTGATGGGACAGGGGGACTCAATTCACCCCTCCACTTT. The encoded protein is CASSDGTGGLNSPLHF.

The V call is TRBV18, the J call TRBJ1-2; tentative D call: TRBD1 (6 bases). The CDR3 sequence is 13 residues long. Germline CDR1 and CDR2: KGHSH and LQKENI. Trimming removed 2 bases at V and 3 bases at J, with 7 bases between. CDR3 protein: CASSPRTDYGYTF. In nucleotides, the CDR3 is TGTGCCAGCTCACCAAGGACAGACTATGGCTACACCTTC. The full variable domain, completed using reference TRBV18 and TRBJ1-2, is NAGVMQNPRHLVRRRGQEARLRCSPMKGHSHVYWYRQLPEEGLKFMVYLQKENIIDESGMPKERFSAEFPKEGPSILRIQQVVRGDSAAYFCASSPRTDYGYTFGSGTRLTVV.

The chain joins TRBV9 to TRBJ1-3, with 9 positions matching TRBD1. The V segment lost 4 bases and the J segment 0 bases; nucleotides outside the gene matches: 14. The CDR3 length is 19 residues. Germline CDR1 is SGDLS and CDR2 is YYNGEE. CDR3: CASSYPTGDRGYSGNTIYF. CDR3 coding DNA: TGTGCCAGCAGCTATCCCACCGGCGACAGGGGGTACTCTGGAAACACCATATATTTT.

The chain has TRBV5-3 and TRBJ2-7; either TRBD1 or TRBD2 may fit D (6 bases each). Being an ORF, TRBV5-3 has a function that is uncertain. V dropped 0 bases and J dropped 3 bases, with 19 bases sitting between them. There are 17 residues in the CDR3. Here the CDR3 DNA reads TGTGCCAGAAGCTTGGAGGGGGGTAGGACATTGGACTACGAGCAGTACTTC. Residues: CARSLEGGRTLDYEQYF.

The rearrangement joins TRBV30 to TRBJ1-1, with D perhaps matching TRBD1 (6 bases). The CDR3 loop spans 15 amino acids. Germline loops: CDR1 GTSNPN, CDR2 SVGIG (reference sequence). Deletions cut 2 bases from V and 4 bases from J, with 17 bases between. CDR3 in amino acids: CAWSPKGGQATEAFF. In nucleotides, the CDR3 is TGTGCCTGGAGTCCCAAGGGGGGGCAGGCCACTGAAGCTTTCTTT.

The rearrangement links TRBV28 to TRBJ1-5; D might be TRBD1 (6 bases). The CDR3 length is 14 residues. V lost 6 bases and J lost 7, with 16 bases in between. Germline CDR1 and CDR2: MDHEN and SYDVKM. This CDR3 is CASSKTGREQPQHF. The CDR3 DNA is TGTGCCAGCAGCAAAACAGGGCGCGAGCAGCCCCAGCATTTT.

V usage is TRBV6-1 and J usage is TRBJ2-7; 8 nucleotides match TRBD1. CDR3 size: 15 residues. The germline CDR1 and CDR2 sequences are MNHNS and SASEGT. Trimming took 2 bases from V and 5 from J; bases not matched to a gene: 8. CDR3 loop: CASSEWPGTGNEQYF. The CDR3 nucleotides are TGTGCCAGCAGTGAATGGCCCGGGACAGGCAACGAGCAGTACTTC.

This clone was counted a few times. The rearrangement links TRBV19 to TRBJ2-3; the D call may be TRBD1 or TRBD2 (6 bases each). Germline V gene data show CDR1 as LNHDA and CDR2 as SQIVND (reference sequence). The CDR3 is 13 amino acids. The V end was cut by 4 bases, the J end by 3 bases, with 8 bases between. The CDR3 bases are TGTGCCAGTAGTAGCGGGACAACAGATACGCAGTATTTT. This gives the protein CASSSGTTDTQYF.

The V gene is TRBV5-5, the J gene TRBJ2-7, with 10 bases fitting TRBD1. This CDR3 region has 15 residues. Germline CDR1 reads SGHKS; CDR2 reads YYEKEE (reference sequence). The ends lost 4 bases at V and 5 bases at J; junction bases unmatched: 9. The CDR3 sequence is CASSTQTGGGDEQYF. The CDR3 DNA reads as TGTGCCAGCAGCACCCAGACAGGGGGCGGCGACGAGCAGTACTTC.

V and J are TRBV7-9 and TRBJ2-5, with 7 bases matching TRBD1. The end of the DNA aligns better with TRBJ2-7, so the J call may be wrong. The V gene's germline CDR1 is SEHNR and CDR2 FQNEAQ (reference sequence). The CDR3 totals 12 residues. This CDR3 reads CASSSAGGEQYF. CDR3 DNA: TGTGCCAGCAGCTCCGCAGGGGGCGAGCAGTACTTC.

The genes are TRBV19 and TRBJ1-6, with D unclear. With 0 bases removed from V and 2 bases from J, the gap between germline ends came to 8 bases. Looked up from germline, CDR1 is LNHDA and CDR2 is SQIVND (reference sequence). CDR3 size: 16 residues. Here the CDR3 DNA reads TGTGCCAGTAGTATAGAACAGCCGGCCTATAATTCACCCCTCCACTTT. Its translation: CASSIEQPAYNSPLHF.

The genes are TRBV9 and TRBJ2-2, with D unclear. In germline, CDR1 is SGDLS, CDR2 YYNGEE. Trimming took off 0 bases at V and 7 bases at J, with 4 bases between the two ends. The CDR3 extends over 12 amino acids. DNA of the CDR3: TGTGCCAGCAGCGTAGTTAACGGGGAGCTGTTTTTT. Its translation: CASSVVNGELFF.

The chain has TRBV4-2 and TRBJ2-1, with TRBD2 matching over 11 bases. J lost 9 bases, V lost 8 bases, and 12 bases had no gene match. The CDR3 extends over 15 amino acids. Germline V gives CDR1 LGHNA, CDR2 YNFKEQ. This CDR3 is CASLGLAGGPSEQFF. In DNA, the CDR3 is TGTGCCAGCTTGGGGCTAGCGGGGGGCCCGTCTGAGCAGTTCTTC.

This clone occurred once. This sequence joins TRBV5-4 and TRBJ2-3; D may be TRBD2 (7 bases). Germline V CDR1 and CDR2: SGHNT, YYREEE (reference sequence). Between the trimmed V and J ends, which lost 6 bases and 3 bases, there was a span of 17 bases. This CDR3 region has 15 residues. CDR3 region: CASTPPQGLTDTQYF. CDR3 sequence (DNA): TGTGCCAGCACACCGCCACAGGGACTAACAGATACGCAGTATTTT.

The chain uses TRBV27 and TRBJ1-1, with 7 bases that match TRBD1. CDR1 and CDR2 (germline): MNHEY, SMNVEV (reference sequence). The junction had 9 bases not matched to a gene; V was cut back by 6 bases and J by 5 bases. CDR3 length equals 14 residues. DNA of the CDR3: TGTGCCAGCAGACCCCTCGACAGGGTTACTGAAGCTTTCTTT. As protein: CASRPLDRVTEAFF.

The chain recombines TRBV10-1 with TRBJ2-2; D remains unclear. V was pared by 4 bases and J by 6 bases, with 12 bases between. CDR1 is WNHNN, CDR2 SYGVQD, per germline (reference sequence). The CDR3 consists of 14 residues. This CDR3 is CASSVSGTSGELFF. In DNA, the CDR3 is TGCGCCAGCAGTGTATCGGGTACCTCCGGGGAGCTGTTTTTT.